The clone carrying this T cell receptor (beta chain) occurred many times. As yet, its antigen is unknown. This specimen comes from a study of neurological immune-mediated disorders. Broader study findings: Phylogenetic grouping assigned the repertoires of 18 of 34 multiple sclerosis patients to a single related-CDR3 cluster, which may represent a signature.

This CDR3 is built from 16 residues. Germline CDR1 is SGHVS and CDR2 is FQNEAQ. The J segment lost 2 bases and the V segment lost 6 bases, leaving 7 bases of the junction unmatched. Source material was 2 million unsorted PBMCs, stored at -80 °C in RNAlater. cDNA synthesis was performed by 5'RACE with 10-nucleotide random UMIs. TCRdb re-derived calls from the 5' RACE reads in MiXCR, one entry per CDR3 protein. In the table there are 50,000 to 70,000 distinct CDR3 sequences, 3.5% to 5.5% of which are singletons. The chain links TRBV7-8 to TRBJ1-1; 12 bases align to TRBD1. Sequenced sample: PBMCs. This clonotype was sampled from a man aged 25-45 years with multiple sclerosis. The DNA of the CDR3 is TGTGCCAGCAGTCTCCGGGACAGGGGGCCTAACACTGAAGCTTTCTTT. Its protein is CASSLRDRGPNTEAFF.